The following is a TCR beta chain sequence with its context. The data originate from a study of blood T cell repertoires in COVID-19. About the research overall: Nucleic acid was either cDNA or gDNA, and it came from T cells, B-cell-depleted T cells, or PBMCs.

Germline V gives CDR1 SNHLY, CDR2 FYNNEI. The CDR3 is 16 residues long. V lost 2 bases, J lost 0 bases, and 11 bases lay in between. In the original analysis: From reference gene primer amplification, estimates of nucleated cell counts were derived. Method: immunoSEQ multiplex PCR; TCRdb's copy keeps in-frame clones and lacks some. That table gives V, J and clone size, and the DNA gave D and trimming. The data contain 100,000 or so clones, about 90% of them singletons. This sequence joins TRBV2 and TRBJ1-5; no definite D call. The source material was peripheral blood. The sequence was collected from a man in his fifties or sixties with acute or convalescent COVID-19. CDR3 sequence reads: CASSEMTTYSNQPQHF. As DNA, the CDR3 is TGTGCCAGCAGTGAAATGACAACCTATAGCAATCAGCCCCAGCATTTT.